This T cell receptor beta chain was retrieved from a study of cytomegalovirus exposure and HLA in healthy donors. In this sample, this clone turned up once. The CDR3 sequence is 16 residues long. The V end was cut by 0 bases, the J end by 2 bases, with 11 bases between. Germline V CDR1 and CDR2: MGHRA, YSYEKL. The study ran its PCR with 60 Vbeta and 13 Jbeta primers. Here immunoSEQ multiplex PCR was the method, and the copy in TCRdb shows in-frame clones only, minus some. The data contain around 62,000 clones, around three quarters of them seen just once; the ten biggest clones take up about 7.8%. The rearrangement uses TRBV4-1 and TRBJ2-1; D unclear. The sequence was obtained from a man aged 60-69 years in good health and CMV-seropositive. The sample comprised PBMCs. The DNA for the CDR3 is TGCGCCAGCAGCCAAGATCTCGACTCGCCCTACAATGAGCAGTTCTTC. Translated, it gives CASSQDLDSPYNEQFF.